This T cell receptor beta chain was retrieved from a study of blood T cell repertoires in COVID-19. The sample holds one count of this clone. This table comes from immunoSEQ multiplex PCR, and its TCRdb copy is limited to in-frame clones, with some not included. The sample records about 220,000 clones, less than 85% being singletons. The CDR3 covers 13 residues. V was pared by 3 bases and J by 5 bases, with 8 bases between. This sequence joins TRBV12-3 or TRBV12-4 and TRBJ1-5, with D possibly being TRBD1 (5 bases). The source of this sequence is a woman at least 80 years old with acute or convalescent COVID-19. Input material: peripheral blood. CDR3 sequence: CASSFTRDQPQHF. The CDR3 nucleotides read TGTGCCAGCAGTTTTACCAGGGATCAGCCCCAGCATTTT.